These 13 T cell receptor beta chains originate from one sample sequenced in a study of blood T cell repertoires in COVID-19. Using immunoSEQ multiplex PCR, the repertoire was profiled, and TCRdb retains in-frame clones only, with some absent. The sample consists of about 180,000 clones, 80% to 90% of them appearing once. Specimen: peripheral blood. These receptors all come from a man aged 50 or older with active or convalescent COVID-19.

The V gene is TRBV28, the J gene TRBJ2-7; D is possibly TRBD1 (6 bases). Germline CDR1 is MDHEN and CDR2 is SYDVKM. V lost 0 bases to trimming and J lost 3 bases, with 21 bases between them. The CDR3 runs 18 residues. The CDR3 spells CASSLWVPVQGTGYEQYF. The CDR3 DNA is TGTGCCAGCAGTTTATGGGTCCCTGTACAGGGAACAGGCTACGAGCAGTACTTC.

V usage is TRBV19 and J usage is TRBJ2-1, with 8 nucleotides matching TRBD1. CDR1 is LNHDA, CDR2 SQIVND, per germline (reference sequence). The CDR3 length is 13 residues. The V gene end was trimmed by 5 bases and the J gene end by 12 bases; junction bases not matched to a gene: 9. The CDR3 region has the DNA TGTGCCAGTAGTGCACCAGGGGGCGTGGGGCAGTTCTTC. It yields the protein CASSAPGGVGQFF.

The count of this clone is one. The V call is TRBV11-2, the J call TRBJ2-4; TRBD2 matches 12 bases. The CDR3 has 18 residues. CDR1 and CDR2 from the germline V gene are SGHAT and FQNNGV. The J segment lost 6 bases and the V segment lost 0 bases, leaving 9 bases of the junction unmatched. The DNA of the CDR3 is TGTGCCAGCAGCTTAGACGCCCTAGCGGGAGGGTGGGGAAACATTCAGTACTTC. It is translated as CASSLDALAGGWGNIQYF. The complete variable domain, with remaining parts taken from reference TRBV11-2 and TRBJ2-4, reads EAGVAQSPRYKIIEKRQSVAFWCNPISGHATLYWYQQILGQGPKLLIQFQNNGVVDDSQLPKDRFSAERLKGVDSTLKIQPAKLEDSAVYLCASSLDALAGGWGNIQYFGAGTRLSVL.

The chain links TRBV2 to TRBJ2-3; TRBD2 agrees at 11 bases. Germline loops: CDR1 SNHLY, CDR2 FYNNEI. The CDR3 length is 14 residues. The V gene end was trimmed by 7 bases and the J gene end by 1 base; junction bases not matched to a gene: 1. CDR3 sequence (DNA): TGTGCCAGCAAGACTAGCGGGGGCACAGATACGCAGTATTTT. This gives the protein CASKTSGGTDTQYF.

The CDR3 sequence: CASSALGQANEKLFF. DNA for the CDR3: TGTGCCAGCAGCGCCCTCGGACAGGCCAATGAAAAACTGTTTTTT. This chain joins TRBV7-2 and TRBJ1-4, with 7 bases aligning to TRBD1. J lost 5 bases, V lost 5 bases, and 8 bases had no gene match. The CDR3 has 15 amino acids. Germline CDR1 is SGHTA and CDR2 is FQGNSA.

V and J are TRBV7-9 and TRBJ1-5; TRBD1 might be the D (6 bases). Trimming stripped 5 bases from V and 3 bases from J, with 14 bases between. The CDR3 totals 15 residues. Germline V lookup: CDR1 SEHNR, CDR2 FQNEAQ (reference sequence). The CDR3 sequence is CASSALGGSNQPQHF. The DNA of the CDR3 is TGTGCCAGCAGCGCCCTAGGGGGATCCAATCAGCCCCAGCATTTT.

The chain is built from TRBV11-2 and TRBJ1-6; TRBD1 aligns across 8 bases. The ends lost 0 bases at V and 8 bases at J; junction bases unmatched: 3. The germline gives CDR1 SGHAT, CDR2 FQNNGV. The CDR3 has 15 residues. The CDR3 loop reads CASSLDGRGHSPLHF. The CDR3 region has the DNA TGTGCCAGCAGCTTAGACGGCAGGGGGCATTCACCCCTCCACTTT.

The V and J genes are TRBV5-4 and TRBJ2-5; possibly TRBD2 for D (6 bases). The CDR3 loop spans 11 amino acids. In germline, CDR1 is SGHNT, CDR2 YYREEE (reference sequence). V dropped 7 bases and J dropped 2 bases, with 6 bases sitting between them. The CDR3 DNA follows: TGTGCCAGCGGGGGGCAAGAGACCCAGTACTTC. Its protein product is CASGGQETQYF. The entire variable domain, with the rest obtained from reference TRBV5-4 and TRBJ2-5, is as follows: ETGVTQSPTHLIKTRGQQVTLRCSSQSGHNTVSWYQQALGQGPQFIFQYYREEENGRGNFPPRFSGLQFPNYSSELNVNALELDDSALYLCASGGQETQYFGPGTRLLVL.

The V and J genes are TRBV29-1 and TRBJ2-7, with a tentative D call TRBD1 (5 bases). CDR3 length equals 12 residues. V lost 4 bases to trimming and J lost 4 bases, with 11 bases between them. Germline-derived CDR1 and CDR2 are SQVTM and ANQGSEA. DNA of the CDR3: TGCAGCGTTGCAGGGTATGGGTACGAGCAGTACTTC. Translated: CSVAGYGYEQYF.

The table lists this clone with a few counts. The chain combines TRBV5-5 with TRBJ1-4; D perhaps matches TRBD1 (6 bases). CDR1 and CDR2 (germline): SGHKS, YYEKEE (reference sequence). The CDR3 has 14 amino acids. The V end was cut by 1 base, the J end by 4 bases, with 8 bases between. CDR3 nucleotide sequence: TGTGCCAGCAGCTTGCAGGGGAATAATGAAAAACTGTTTTTT. Translating it yields CASSLQGNNEKLFF.

The V and J genes are TRBV5-1 and TRBJ2-1; D gene uncertain. The CDR3 length is 12 residues. The germline CDR1 and CDR2 sequences are SGHRS and YFSETQ. The ends were cut back, 2 bases at V and 4 bases at J, with 4 bases in the middle. The CDR3 DNA is TGCGCCAGCAGCTTATCGTACAATGAGCAGTTCTTC. Its protein product is CASSLSYNEQFF.

V is TRBV29-1 and J is TRBJ2-7; 10 positions match TRBD2. The CDR3 extends over 15 amino acids. CDR1 and CDR2 from the germline V gene are SQVTM and ANQGSEA. V shed 2 bases and J 1 base; nucleotides not matched to a gene: 5. Here the CDR3 reads CSVELLAGRSYEQYF. CDR3 nucleotide sequence: TGCAGCGTTGAATTACTAGCGGGAAGGTCCTACGAGCAGTACTTC.

V and J are TRBV5-4 and TRBJ1-4, with a possible D match to TRBD1 (6 bases). The CDR3 runs to 14 residues. Trimming stripped 4 bases from V and 5 bases from J, with 12 bases between. CDR1 is SGHNT, CDR2 YYREEE, per germline (reference sequence). This CDR3 is CASSQKGGNEKLFF. The CDR3 region has the DNA TGTGCCAGCAGCCAAAAAGGGGGAAATGAAAAACTGTTTTTT.